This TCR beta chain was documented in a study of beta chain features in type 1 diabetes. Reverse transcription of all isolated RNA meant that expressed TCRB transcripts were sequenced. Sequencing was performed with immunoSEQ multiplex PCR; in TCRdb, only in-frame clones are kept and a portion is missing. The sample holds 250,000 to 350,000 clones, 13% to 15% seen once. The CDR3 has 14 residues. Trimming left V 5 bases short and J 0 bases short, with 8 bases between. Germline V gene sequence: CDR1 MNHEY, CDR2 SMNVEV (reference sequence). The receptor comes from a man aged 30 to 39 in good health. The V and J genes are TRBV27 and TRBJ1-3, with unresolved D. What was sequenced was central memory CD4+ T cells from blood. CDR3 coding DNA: TGTGCCAGCAGTCGATCAAGCTCTGGAAACACCATATATTTT. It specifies CASSRSSSGNTIYF.